This TCR beta chain was obtained from a study of Graves' ophthalmopathy and Graves' hyperthyroidism. At the level of the study: Peripheral blood samples were taken at initial diagnosis, before any treatment.

Amplifying from RNA transcripts, the study obtained TCR beta CDR3 regions. First-round RT-PCR relied on HTBI primers, and a second-round multiplex PCR came next. TCRdb reanalysed the multiplex PCR reads using MiXCR and keeps one entry per CDR3 protein. The data contain almost 750,000 distinct CDR3 sequences, approximately 40% of them seen just once; the ten biggest clones take up 40% to 55%. V was cut by 1 base and J by 5 bases, with 8 bases left in between. The CDR3 sequence is 12 residues long. Germline V gene sequence: CDR1 DFQATT, CDR2 SNEGSKA (reference sequence). The sequence was collected from an adult man with Graves' ophthalmopathy. The chain couples TRBV20-1 to TRBJ1-1; D remains ambiguous. The source material was peripheral blood. The CDR3 reads CSARVSQTEAFF. The CDR3 DNA follows: TGCAGTGCTAGAGTGTCACAGACTGAAGCTTTCTTT.